These 2 T cell receptor beta chains originate from one sample sequenced in a study of low-dose radiotherapy and immunotherapy resistance in tumors. TRAV- and TRBV-specific primers, spanning alpha and beta chains, primed first-strand cDNA. For amplifying TCRs, the PCR ran for around 20 cycles with Phusion, which was used together with a constant-region primer and the adapter on the V primers. One entry per CDR3 protein results from TCRdb running MiXCR on the reads. The sample consists of about 30,000 distinct CDR3 sequences, 45% to 55% of them appearing once. Sample time point: after trial treatment. The treatment here: LDRT plus nivolumab, ipilimumab, low-dose cyclophosphamide and aspirin (RACIN trial). Source: PBMCs, taken after low-dose radiotherapy plus immunotherapy. These receptors were taken from a male donor with gallbladder cancer.

On this clonotype: It may be a read error: a sequence one base away is much more abundant. The V call is TRBV2, the J call TRBJ2-7; TRBD2 aligns across 7 bases. The germline V gene encodes CDR1 SNHLY and CDR2 FYNNEI. CDR3 size: 18 residues. The CDR3 DNA reads TGTGCCAGCAGTGAAGGGGCTAGCGGCCCTTACCCGTCCTGCGAGCAGTACTTC. The encoded protein is CASSEGASGPYPSCEQYF.

The chain carries TRBV6-8 and TRBJ2-3; 12 positions match TRBD2. V shed 0 bases and J 2 bases; nucleotides not matched to a gene: 6. Germline assignment: CDR1 MNHGY and CDR2 SAAAGT. This CDR3 has 18 residues. Here the CDR3 reads CASSYSGTSGGITDTQYF. CDR3 nucleotides: TGTGCCAGCAGTTACTCAGGAACTAGCGGGGGGATCACAGATACGCAGTATTTT.